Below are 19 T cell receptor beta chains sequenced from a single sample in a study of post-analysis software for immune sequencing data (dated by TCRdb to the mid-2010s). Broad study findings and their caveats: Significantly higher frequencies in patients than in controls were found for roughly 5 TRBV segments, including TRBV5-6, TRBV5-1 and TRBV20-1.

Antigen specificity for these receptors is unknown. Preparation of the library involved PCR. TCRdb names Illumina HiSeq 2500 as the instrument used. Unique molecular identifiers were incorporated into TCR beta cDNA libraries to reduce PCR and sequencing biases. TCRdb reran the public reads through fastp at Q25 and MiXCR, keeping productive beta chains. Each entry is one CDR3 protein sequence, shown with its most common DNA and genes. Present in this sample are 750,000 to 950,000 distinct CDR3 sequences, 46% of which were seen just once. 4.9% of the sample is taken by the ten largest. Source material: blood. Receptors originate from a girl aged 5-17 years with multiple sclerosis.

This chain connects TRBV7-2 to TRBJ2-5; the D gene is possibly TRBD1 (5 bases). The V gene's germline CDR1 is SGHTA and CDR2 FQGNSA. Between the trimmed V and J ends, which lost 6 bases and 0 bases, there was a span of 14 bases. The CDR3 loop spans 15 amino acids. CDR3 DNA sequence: TGTGCCAGCAGTCAAATGGGGCGCGACCAAGAGACCCAGTACTTC. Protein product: CASSQMGRDQETQYF.

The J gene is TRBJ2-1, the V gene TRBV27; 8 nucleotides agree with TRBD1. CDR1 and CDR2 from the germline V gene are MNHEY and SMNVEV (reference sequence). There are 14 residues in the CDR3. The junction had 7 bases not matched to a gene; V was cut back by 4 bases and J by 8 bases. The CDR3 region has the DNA TGTGCCAGCAGTTCCCCGTCACAGGGGGATGAGCAGTTCTTC. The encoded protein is CASSSPSQGDEQFF.

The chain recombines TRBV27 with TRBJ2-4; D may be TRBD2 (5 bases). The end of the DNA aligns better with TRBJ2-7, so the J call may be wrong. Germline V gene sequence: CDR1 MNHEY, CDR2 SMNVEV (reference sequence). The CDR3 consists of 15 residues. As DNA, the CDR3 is TGTGCCAGCAGTTCTTCCGAGGGCCCTTCTTCCGAGCAGTACTTC. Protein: CASSSSEGPSSEQYF.

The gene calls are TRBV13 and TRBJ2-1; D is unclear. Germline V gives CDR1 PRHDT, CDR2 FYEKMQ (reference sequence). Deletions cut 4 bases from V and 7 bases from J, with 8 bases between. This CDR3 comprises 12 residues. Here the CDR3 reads CASSSDQNEQFF. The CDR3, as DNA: TGTGCCAGCAGCTCCGATCAGAATGAGCAGTTCTTC.

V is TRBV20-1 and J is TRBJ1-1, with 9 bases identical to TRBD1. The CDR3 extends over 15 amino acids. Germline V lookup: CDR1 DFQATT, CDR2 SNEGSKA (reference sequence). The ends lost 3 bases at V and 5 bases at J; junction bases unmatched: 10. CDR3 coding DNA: TGCAGTGCTAGTCAGATGGACAGGGGTTATACTGAAGCTTTCTTT. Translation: CSASQMDRGYTEAFF.

The CDR3 is CATKPQGGPNEQFF. CDR3 nucleotide sequence: TGTGCCACCAAACCACAGGGGGGCCCCAATGAGCAGTTCTTC. The V call is TRBV12-3 or TRBV12-4, the J call TRBJ2-1, with 8 nucleotides matching TRBD1. This CDR3 has 14 amino acids. The junction had 11 bases not matched to a gene; V was cut back by 10 bases and J by 6 bases.

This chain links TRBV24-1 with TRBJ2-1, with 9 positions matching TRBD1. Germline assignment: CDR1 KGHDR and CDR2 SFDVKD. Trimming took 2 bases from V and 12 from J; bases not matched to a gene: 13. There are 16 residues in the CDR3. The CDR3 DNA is TGTGCCACCAGTGATTGGGGACAGGGTTCCCGCCATGCGCAGTTCTTC. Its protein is CATSDWGQGSRHAQFF.

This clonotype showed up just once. The CDR3: CASSIGGQPKSYGYTF. The CDR3 coding sequence is TGTGCCAGTAGTATAGGAGGACAGCCCAAGAGCTATGGCTACACCTTC. This chain connects TRBV19 to TRBJ1-2, with D possibly matching TRBD1 (6 bases). V was shortened by 1 base and J by 4 bases, with 16 bases between the two germline ends. In germline, CDR1 is LNHDA, CDR2 SQIVND (reference sequence). The CDR3 has 16 residues.

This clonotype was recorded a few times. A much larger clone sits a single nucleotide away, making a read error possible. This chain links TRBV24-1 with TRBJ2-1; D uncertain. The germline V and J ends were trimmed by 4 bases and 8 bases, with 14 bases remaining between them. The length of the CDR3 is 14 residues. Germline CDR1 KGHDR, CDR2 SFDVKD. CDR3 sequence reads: CATSELLDGDEQFF. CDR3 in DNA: TGTGCCACCAGTGAGTTGCTCGATGGCGATGAGCAGTTCTTC.

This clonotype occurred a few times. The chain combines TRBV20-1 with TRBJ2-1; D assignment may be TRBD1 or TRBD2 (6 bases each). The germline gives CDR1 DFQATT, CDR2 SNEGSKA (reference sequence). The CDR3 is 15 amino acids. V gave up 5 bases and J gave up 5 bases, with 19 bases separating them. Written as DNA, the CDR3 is TGCAGTGCTCTAAAGCCCTCGGGGGCCAACAATGAGCAGTTCTTC. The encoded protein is CSALKPSGANNEQFF.

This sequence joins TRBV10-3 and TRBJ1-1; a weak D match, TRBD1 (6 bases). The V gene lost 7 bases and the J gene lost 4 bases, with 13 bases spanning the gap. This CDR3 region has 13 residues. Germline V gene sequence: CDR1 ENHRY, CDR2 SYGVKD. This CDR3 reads CAIMSGASTEAFF. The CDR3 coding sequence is TGTGCCATCATGTCAGGGGCGAGCACTGAAGCTTTCTTT.

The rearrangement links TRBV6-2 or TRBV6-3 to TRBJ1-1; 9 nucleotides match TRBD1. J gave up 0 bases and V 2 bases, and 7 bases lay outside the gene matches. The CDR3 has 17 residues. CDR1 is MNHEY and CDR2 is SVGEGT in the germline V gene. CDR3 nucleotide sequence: TGTGCCAGCAGTTACGCGACAGGGGGAGACCTGAACACTGAAGCTTTCTTT. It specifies CASSYATGGDLNTEAFF.

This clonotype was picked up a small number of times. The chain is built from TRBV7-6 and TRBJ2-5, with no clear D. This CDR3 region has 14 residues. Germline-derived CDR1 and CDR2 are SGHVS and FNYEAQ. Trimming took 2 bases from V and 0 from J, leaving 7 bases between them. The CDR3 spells CASSLTQNQETQYF. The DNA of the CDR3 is TGTGCCAGCAGCTTAACACAAAACCAAGAGACCCAGTACTTC.

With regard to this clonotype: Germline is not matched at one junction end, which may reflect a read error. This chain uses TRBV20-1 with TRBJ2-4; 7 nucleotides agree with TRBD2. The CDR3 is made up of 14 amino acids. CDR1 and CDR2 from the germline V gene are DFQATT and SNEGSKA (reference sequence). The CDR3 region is CSANGGVAKNIQYF. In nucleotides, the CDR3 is TGCAGCGCTAATGGGGGGGTGGCCAAAAACATTCAGTACTTC.

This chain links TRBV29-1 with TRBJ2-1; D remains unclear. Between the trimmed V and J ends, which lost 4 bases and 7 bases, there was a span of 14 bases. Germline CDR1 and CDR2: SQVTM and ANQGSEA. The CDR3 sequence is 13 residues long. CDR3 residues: CSVVWAGPNEQFF. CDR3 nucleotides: TGCAGCGTTGTGTGGGCTGGCCCTAATGAGCAGTTCTTC.

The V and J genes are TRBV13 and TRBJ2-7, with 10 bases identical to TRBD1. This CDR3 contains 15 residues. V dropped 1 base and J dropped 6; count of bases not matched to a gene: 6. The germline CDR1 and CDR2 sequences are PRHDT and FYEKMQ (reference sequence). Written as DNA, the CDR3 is TGTGCCAGCAGCTTAGAGGGGACAGGGGTTCGCGAGCAGTACTTC. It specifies CASSLEGTGVREQYF.

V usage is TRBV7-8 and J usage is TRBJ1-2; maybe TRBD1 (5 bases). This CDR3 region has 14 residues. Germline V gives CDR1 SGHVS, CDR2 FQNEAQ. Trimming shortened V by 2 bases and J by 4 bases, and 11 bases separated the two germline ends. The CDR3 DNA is TGTGCCAGCAGCTTATTTGAGGGACCCTATGGCTACACCTTC. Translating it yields CASSLFEGPYGYTF.

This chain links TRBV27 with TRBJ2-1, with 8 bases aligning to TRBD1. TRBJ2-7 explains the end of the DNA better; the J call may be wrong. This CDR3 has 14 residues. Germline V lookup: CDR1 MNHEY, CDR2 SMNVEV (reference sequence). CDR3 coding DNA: TGTGCCAGCAGTTTATCACGGACAGGGCAGGAGCAGTACTTC. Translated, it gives CASSLSRTGQEQYF.

The CDR3 loop reads CASSFTGGKLAKNIQYF. Here the CDR3 DNA reads TGTGCCAGCAGCTTCACTGGAGGCAAGTTAGCCAAAAACATTCAGTACTTC. This rearrangement joins TRBV7-2 to TRBJ2-4; D possibly corresponds to TRBD2 (5 bases). Trimming pared 3 bases from V and 0 bases from J, leaving 15 bases between. In germline, CDR1 is SGHTA, CDR2 FQGNSA. The CDR3 length is 17 residues.